These T cell receptor beta chains were read from a single sample in a study of blood T cell repertoires in COVID-19. Using immunoSEQ multiplex PCR, the repertoire was profiled, and TCRdb retains in-frame clones only, with some absent. Among roughly 72,000 clones listed, more than 75% were seen once. The sequenced material came from peripheral blood. The receptors originated from a human donor in a cohort sampled during active COVID-19. The CDR3 runs from the conserved cysteine through the conserved F or W. The D gene is left open where the match is weak. Clone sizes are given selectively: once, few, many, or a class where the clone is expanded.

abundance: NA; d_gene: TRBD1; j_gene: TRBJ1-4; v_gene: TRBV11-2; len: 16; CDR3nt: TGTGCCAGCAGCTCCAGACAGGGTGCAACTAATGAAAAACTGTTTTTT; CDR3aa: CASSSRQGATNEKLFF
abundance: few; d_gene: TRBD1; j_gene: TRBJ2-7; v_gene: TRBV3-1/TRBV3-2; len: 14; CDR3nt: TGTGCCAGCAGCCTGGGACAGGCGACAGGCGCGCAGTACTTC; CDR3aa: CASSLGQATGAQYF
abundance: NA; d_gene: TRBD1; j_gene: TRBJ2-2; v_gene: TRBV6-5; len: 16; CDR3nt: TGTGCCAGCAGTTCCTATGGACAGGGGAGCGCCGGGGAGCTGTTTTTT; CDR3aa: CASSSYGQGSAGELFF
abundance: NA; d_gene: TRBD1; j_gene: TRBJ2-7; v_gene: TRBV27; len: 14; CDR3nt: TGTGCCAGCAGTCGGGGACAGGGGTGGCTGGGGCAGTACTTC; CDR3aa: CASSRGQGWLGQYF
abundance: NA; d_gene: NA; j_gene: TRBJ2-1; v_gene: TRBV6-5; len: 15; CDR3nt: TGTGCCAGCAGTTTGGGGGGGGCCTCCTACAATGAGCAGTTCTTC; CDR3aa: CASSLGGASYNEQFF
abundance: NA; d_gene: NA; j_gene: TRBJ1-3; v_gene: TRBV19; len: 14; CDR3nt: TGTGCCAGTAGTTGGGGCCCTGGCCTGAACACCATATATTTT; CDR3aa: CASSWGPGLNTIYF
abundance: NA; d_gene: TRBD1; j_gene: TRBJ1-5; v_gene: TRBV6-2/TRBV6-3; len: 15; CDR3nt: TGTGCCAGCAGCCGGGACAGAGTTCGCAATCAGCCCCAGCATTTT; CDR3aa: CASSRDRVRNQPQHF
abundance: NA; d_gene: NA; j_gene: TRBJ2-7; v_gene: TRBV7-2; len: 16; CDR3nt: TGTGCCAGCAGCTTCGGTGGTTTGTTGAGGGTCCACGAGCAGTACTTC; CDR3aa: CASSFGGLLRVHEQYF
abundance: NA; d_gene: TRBD1; j_gene: TRBJ1-6; v_gene: TRBV7-2; len: 15; CDR3nt: TGTGCCAGCAGGCGACAGGGACATGAAAGTTCACCCCTCCACTTT; CDR3aa: CASRRQGHESSPLHF
abundance: NA; d_gene: TRBD1; j_gene: TRBJ1-2; v_gene: TRBV5-1; len: 15; CDR3nt: TGCGCCAGCAGCTTGGAGGTAGGGGGCAGCTATGGCTACACCTTC; CDR3aa: CASSLEVGGSYGYTF
abundance: NA; d_gene: NA; j_gene: TRBJ1-1; v_gene: TRBV7-9; len: 15; CDR3nt: TGTGCCAGCAGCTCCACCCACTCCAAGAACACTGAAGCTTTCTTT; CDR3aa: CASSSTHSKNTEAFF
abundance: NA; d_gene: NA; j_gene: TRBJ1-5; v_gene: TRBV21-1; len: 18; CDR3nt: TGTGCCAGCAGCAAAGGTAACGAGACATCGTATAGCAATCAGCCCCAGCATTTT; CDR3aa: CASSKGNETSYSNQPQHF
abundance: NA; d_gene: NA; j_gene: TRBJ1-4; v_gene: TRBV12-3/TRBV12-4; len: 13; CDR3nt: TGTGCCAGCAGTAATCCGCTCGCGGGAAAACTGTTTTTT; CDR3aa: CASSNPLAGKLFF
abundance: NA; d_gene: NA; j_gene: TRBJ2-3; v_gene: TRBV5-1; len: 14; CDR3nt: TGCGCCAGCAGCCCCCTGAGCGGAGAAGATACGCAGTATTTT; CDR3aa: CASSPLSGEDTQYF
abundance: NA; d_gene: TRBD1; j_gene: TRBJ1-2; v_gene: TRBV10-3; len: 14; CDR3nt: TGTGCCATCAGGCCAACAGGGGGCAACTATGGCTACACCTTC; CDR3aa: CAIRPTGGNYGYTF
abundance: NA; d_gene: TRBD2; j_gene: TRBJ2-3; v_gene: TRBV5-4; len: 15; CDR3nt: TGTGCCAGCAGCCCGCCGGGACTAGCAATGGATACGCAGTATTTT; CDR3aa: CASSPPGLAMDTQYF
abundance: NA; d_gene: NA; j_gene: TRBJ2-1; v_gene: TRBV28; len: 11; CDR3nt: TGTGCCAGCAGTTATTCGAATGAGCAGTTCTTC; CDR3aa: CASSYSNEQFF
abundance: once; d_gene: TRBD2; j_gene: TRBJ2-1; v_gene: TRBV19; len: 16; CDR3nt: TGTGCCAGTAGTATAAAGCGGGGGGGCCGTGGGAATGAGCAGTTCTTC; CDR3aa: CASSIKRGGRGNEQFF
abundance: NA; d_gene: NA; j_gene: TRBJ2-1; v_gene: TRBV20-1; len: 11; CDR3nt: TGCAGTGCTGAGGACACCACGGAGCAGTTCTTC; CDR3aa: CSAEDTTEQFF
abundance: NA; d_gene: TRBD2; j_gene: TRBJ2-1; v_gene: TRBV7-7; len: 14; CDR3nt: TGTGCCAGCAGCTTGGGACTAGCAGGCGATGAGCAGTTCTTC; CDR3aa: CASSLGLAGDEQFF
abundance: NA; d_gene: TRBD1; j_gene: TRBJ2-2; v_gene: TRBV28; len: 12; CDR3nt: TGTGCCAGCTTGACAGGGCCCGGGGAGCTGTTTTTT; CDR3aa: CASLTGPGELFF
abundance: NA; d_gene: TRBD1; j_gene: TRBJ1-4; v_gene: TRBV6-5; len: 16; CDR3nt: TGTGCCAGCAGTTCCTTCAAGACAGGGTTGTATGAAAAACTGTTTTTT; CDR3aa: CASSSFKTGLYEKLFF
abundance: NA; d_gene: NA; j_gene: TRBJ2-1; v_gene: TRBV6-5; len: 16; CDR3nt: TGTGCCAGCAGTTACTCGGAGTCGGGAGCCTGGAATGAGCAGTTCTTC; CDR3aa: CASSYSESGAWNEQFF
abundance: NA; d_gene: TRBD2; j_gene: TRBJ2-1; v_gene: TRBV5-1; len: 15; CDR3nt: TGCGCCAGCAGCTTGGTCGCGGGAGGGCCGAGTGAGCAGTTCTTC; CDR3aa: CASSLVAGGPSEQFF
abundance: NA; d_gene: TRBD1; j_gene: TRBJ2-3; v_gene: TRBV6-5; len: 14; CDR3nt: TGTGCCAGCACTCGGACAGGGCTCACAGATACGCAGTATTTT; CDR3aa: CASTRTGLTDTQYF
abundance: NA; d_gene: TRBD2; j_gene: TRBJ2-1; v_gene: TRBV10-1; len: 16; CDR3nt: TGCGCCAGCAAGCGGGATGCGGGGGGGGAAGGCAATGAGCAGTTCTTC; CDR3aa: CASKRDAGGEGNEQFF
abundance: NA; d_gene: NA; j_gene: TRBJ1-2; v_gene: TRBV4-3; len: 15; CDR3nt: TGCGCCAGCAGCCAAGATGCGGCCATAAACTATGGCTACACCTTC; CDR3aa: CASSQDAAINYGYTF
abundance: NA; d_gene: NA; j_gene: TRBJ2-5; v_gene: TRBV6-2/TRBV6-3; len: 16; CDR3nt: TGTGCCAGCAGCCCCCGGGACTTTCCGGGCCAAGAGACCCAGTACTTC; CDR3aa: CASSPRDFPGQETQYF
abundance: NA; d_gene: NA; j_gene: TRBJ2-4; v_gene: TRBV2; len: 13; CDR3nt: TGTGCCAGCACGCAGTCAGACAAAAACATTCAGTACTTC; CDR3aa: CASTQSDKNIQYF
abundance: once; d_gene: NA; j_gene: TRBJ2-2; v_gene: TRBV5-1; len: 17; CDR3nt: TGCGCCAGCAGCTTGGCCTCTCGGCGGGAGAACACCGGGGAGCTGTTTTTT; CDR3aa: CASSLASRRENTGELFF
abundance: NA; d_gene: NA; j_gene: TRBJ2-7; v_gene: TRBV6-6; len: 15; CDR3nt: TGTGCCAGCAGTTACTCGTTCACCCGGGGGTACGAGCAGTACTTC; CDR3aa: CASSYSFTRGYEQYF
abundance: NA; d_gene: NA; j_gene: TRBJ2-6; v_gene: TRBV27; len: 16; CDR3nt: TGTGCCAGCGGACAGCTCGAGAACTCTGGGGCCAACGTCCTGACTTTC; CDR3aa: CASGQLENSGANVLTF
abundance: NA; d_gene: TRBD1; j_gene: TRBJ1-2; v_gene: TRBV16; len: 14; CDR3nt: TGTGCCAGCACCGGACAGGCTTCTAACTATGGCTACACCTTC; CDR3aa: CASTGQASNYGYTF
abundance: once; d_gene: TRBD1; j_gene: TRBJ2-1; v_gene: TRBV5-1; len: 15; CDR3nt: TGCGCCAGCAGCTTGGGGGACAGTTCCTACAATGAGCAGTTCTTC; CDR3aa: CASSLGDSSYNEQFF
abundance: NA; d_gene: NA; j_gene: TRBJ1-2; v_gene: TRBV15; len: 15; CDR3nt: TGTGCCACCAGCAGAGTGCGACAGGCCAGCTATGGCTACACCTTC; CDR3aa: CATSRVRQASYGYTF
abundance: NA; d_gene: TRBD1; j_gene: TRBJ2-7; v_gene: TRBV9; len: 15; CDR3nt: TGTGCCAGCAGCGTAGGTGGGGACAGGGCGAACGAGCAGTACTTC; CDR3aa: CASSVGGDRANEQYF
abundance: NA; d_gene: TRBD1; j_gene: TRBJ2-3; v_gene: TRBV24-1; len: 16; CDR3nt: TGTGCCACCAGTGAGACCCCAGGGGGCTCGGCAGATACGCAGTATTTT; CDR3aa: CATSETPGGSADTQYF
abundance: NA; d_gene: NA; j_gene: TRBJ1-1; v_gene: TRBV19; len: 15; CDR3nt: TGTGCCAGTAGTATTGGGCAGCTGAGTACCACTGAAGCTTTCTTT; CDR3aa: CASSIGQLSTTEAFF
abundance: NA; d_gene: NA; j_gene: TRBJ2-7; v_gene: TRBV19; len: 14; CDR3nt: TGTGCCAGTAGTATTGCGCGGGCCTCCTACGAGCAGTACTTC; CDR3aa: CASSIARASYEQYF
abundance: NA; d_gene: NA; j_gene: TRBJ1-1; v_gene: TRBV29-1; len: 13; CDR3nt: TGCAGCGTTGAACGGCGGTTTGGCACTGAAGCTTTCTTT; CDR3aa: CSVERRFGTEAFF
abundance: NA; d_gene: TRBD1; j_gene: TRBJ1-1; v_gene: TRBV10-2; len: 13; CDR3nt: TGCGCCAGCAGAGCCCGGACAGGGGCGCAAGCTTTCTTT; CDR3aa: CASRARTGAQAFF
abundance: NA; d_gene: NA; j_gene: TRBJ2-3; v_gene: TRBV27; len: 13; CDR3nt: TGTGCCAGCAGTTTAATTGCGGCAGATACGCAGTATTTT; CDR3aa: CASSLIAADTQYF
abundance: NA; d_gene: TRBD2; j_gene: TRBJ2-5; v_gene: TRBV5-1; len: 15; CDR3nt: TGCGCCAGCAGCCGTCTAAGCGGGAGTGGCGAGACCCAGTACTTC; CDR3aa: CASSRLSGSGETQYF
abundance: NA; d_gene: NA; j_gene: TRBJ1-2; v_gene: TRBV25-1; len: 14; CDR3nt: TGTGCCAGCAGTGCGGGGGGTAGGAGACATGGCTACACCTTC; CDR3aa: CASSAGGRRHGYTF
abundance: NA; d_gene: NA; j_gene: TRBJ2-7; v_gene: TRBV7-2; len: 15; CDR3nt: TGTGCCAGCAGCCTACAGGGTGTTTCGGGCTACGAGCAGTACTTC; CDR3aa: CASSLQGVSGYEQYF
abundance: NA; d_gene: TRBD1; j_gene: TRBJ1-2; v_gene: TRBV19; len: 13; CDR3nt: TGTGCCAGTAGGGGACAGGGGCAAGGTGGCTACACCTTC; CDR3aa: CASRGQGQGGYTF
abundance: NA; d_gene: NA; j_gene: TRBJ2-5; v_gene: TRBV4-1; len: 15; CDR3nt: TGCGCCAGCAGAAAGATTGGGGGGGGCAGGGAGACCCAGTACTTC; CDR3aa: CASRKIGGGRETQYF
abundance: NA; d_gene: NA; j_gene: TRBJ1-5; v_gene: TRBV4-1; len: 13; CDR3nt: TGCGCCAGCAGCTTTACAGGGAATCAGCCCCAGCATTTT; CDR3aa: CASSFTGNQPQHF
abundance: NA; d_gene: TRBD2; j_gene: TRBJ2-2; v_gene: TRBV9; len: 17; CDR3nt: TGTGCCAGCAGCGTTCGCGGGGGGGCCGAGTACACCGGGGAGCTGTTTTTT; CDR3aa: CASSVRGGAEYTGELFF
abundance: NA; d_gene: TRBD2; j_gene: TRBJ2-3; v_gene: TRBV19; len: 14; CDR3nt: TGTGCCAGCGGGCGGGGGGGGCGCACAGATACGCAGTATTTT; CDR3aa: CASGRGGRTDTQYF
abundance: NA; d_gene: TRBD2; j_gene: TRBJ2-2; v_gene: TRBV7-8; len: 13; CDR3nt: TGTGCCAGCAGCTTCGGGAGGACCGGGGAGCTGTTTTTT; CDR3aa: CASSFGRTGELFF
abundance: NA; d_gene: TRBD2; j_gene: TRBJ2-7; v_gene: TRBV5-6; len: 14; CDR3nt: TGTGCCAGCAGCTTGGTCGGGGGGGGCTACGAGCAGTACTTC; CDR3aa: CASSLVGGGYEQYF
abundance: NA; d_gene: TRBD2; j_gene: TRBJ2-5; v_gene: TRBV7-9; len: 17; CDR3nt: TGTGCCAGCAGCCTTCCCCCTAGCGGGAGGCACCAAGAGACCCAGTACTTC; CDR3aa: CASSLPPSGRHQETQYF
abundance: NA; d_gene: NA; j_gene: TRBJ1-5; v_gene: TRBV21-1; len: 14; CDR3nt: TGTGCCAGCAGCAAAGGACAGGGGAATCAGCCCCAGCATTTT; CDR3aa: CASSKGQGNQPQHF